These T cell receptor beta chains were read from a single sample in a study of shared clonotypes between healthy human individuals. The protocol was immunoSEQ multiplex PCR, while the TCRdb copy is restricted to in-frame clones and leaves out a portion. Of 2,500,000 or so clones in the sample, 93% were seen once. The sequenced sample was naive CD4+ T cells from PBMCs. The source is a man between 18 and 29 years old in good health. Some clones in this sample may be carry-over from other donors' samples. CDR3s include the opening cysteine and the closing phenylalanine or tryptophan. A D gene is named only where the DNA matches it firmly.

D gene: NA; J gene: TRBJ2-2; V gene: TRBV30; CDR3 protein: CAWSGWGSTGELFF
D gene: TRBD2; J gene: TRBJ2-5; V gene: TRBV19; CDR3 protein: CASSIEPSGVQETQYF
D gene: NA; J gene: TRBJ1-4; V gene: TRBV28; CDR3 protein: CASSSRRTYNEKLFF
D gene: NA; J gene: TRBJ2-2; V gene: TRBV18; CDR3 protein: CASSPLGTRAELFF
D gene: TRBD2; J gene: TRBJ2-1; V gene: TRBV9; CDR3 protein: CASSAFGLAGNNEQFF
D gene: NA; J gene: TRBJ2-2; V gene: TRBV7-7; CDR3 protein: CASSSRVTGELFF
D gene: NA; J gene: TRBJ2-7; V gene: TRBV30; CDR3 protein: CAWNRQYEQYF
D gene: TRBD2; J gene: TRBJ2-1; V gene: TRBV29-1; CDR3 protein: CSVETRIGTKNNEQFF
D gene: NA; J gene: TRBJ1-1; V gene: TRBV4-3; CDR3 protein: CASSRGRGTEAFF
D gene: NA; J gene: TRBJ2-2; V gene: TRBV5-6; CDR3 protein: CASSLGPGPSTGELFF
D gene: TRBD1; J gene: TRBJ1-4; V gene: TRBV11-2; CDR3 protein: CASRGQGFRTNEKLFF
D gene: TRBD1; J gene: TRBJ1-1; V gene: TRBV29-1; CDR3 protein: CSVEFRLNRGNTEAFF
D gene: NA; J gene: TRBJ2-1; V gene: TRBV9; CDR3 protein: CASSVLPYNEQFF
D gene: TRBD1; J gene: TRBJ2-7; V gene: TRBV7-2; CDR3 protein: CASSLRDRPPYEQYF
D gene: NA; J gene: TRBJ1-5; V gene: TRBV18; CDR3 protein: CASSPYSNQPQHF
D gene: NA; J gene: TRBJ1-1; V gene: TRBV28; CDR3 protein: CASSLFRGGYTEAFF
D gene: NA; J gene: TRBJ2-3; V gene: TRBV30; CDR3 protein: CAWSELLSTDTQYF
D gene: NA; J gene: TRBJ1-4; V gene: TRBV7-9; CDR3 protein: CASSQGRSWEKLFF
D gene: NA; J gene: TRBJ2-7; V gene: TRBV12-1; CDR3 protein: CASIRPGTGAYEQYF
D gene: NA; J gene: TRBJ1-2; V gene: TRBV4-3; CDR3 protein: CASSQEGVDGYTF
D gene: NA; J gene: TRBJ1-2; V gene: TRBV19; CDR3 protein: CASSILGAVDGYTF
D gene: TRBD1; J gene: TRBJ2-2; V gene: TRBV10-3; CDR3 protein: CATQQGAILRGTGELFF
D gene: NA; J gene: TRBJ1-1; V gene: TRBV28; CDR3 protein: CASSLRYTEAFF
D gene: NA; J gene: TRBJ1-2; V gene: TRBV27; CDR3 protein: CASRVSPGPNYGYTF
D gene: NA; J gene: TRBJ1-3; V gene: TRBV30; CDR3 protein: CAWSPPGNSGNTIYF
D gene: TRBD2; J gene: TRBJ2-5; V gene: TRBV7-2; CDR3 protein: CASSGRGGQETQYF
D gene: TRBD2; J gene: TRBJ2-7; V gene: TRBV19; CDR3 protein: CASPLPGLAIYEQYF